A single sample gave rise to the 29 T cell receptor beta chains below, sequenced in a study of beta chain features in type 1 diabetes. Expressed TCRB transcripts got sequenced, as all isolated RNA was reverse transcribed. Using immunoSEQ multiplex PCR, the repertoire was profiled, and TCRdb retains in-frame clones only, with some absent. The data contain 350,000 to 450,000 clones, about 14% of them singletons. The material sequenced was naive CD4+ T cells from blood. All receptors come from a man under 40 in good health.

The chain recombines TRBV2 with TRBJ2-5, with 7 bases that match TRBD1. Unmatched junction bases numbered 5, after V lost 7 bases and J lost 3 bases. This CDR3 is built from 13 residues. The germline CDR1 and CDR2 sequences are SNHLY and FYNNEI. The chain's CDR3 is CASIRDSKETQYF. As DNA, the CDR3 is TGTGCCAGCATTCGGGACAGTAAAGAGACCCAGTACTTC. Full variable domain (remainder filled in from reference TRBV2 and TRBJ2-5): EPEVTQTPSHQVTQMGQEVILRCVPISNHLYFYWYRQILGQKVEFLVSFYNNEISEKSEIFDDQFSVERPDGSNFTLKIRSTKLEDSAMYFCASIRDSKETQYFGPGTRLLVL.

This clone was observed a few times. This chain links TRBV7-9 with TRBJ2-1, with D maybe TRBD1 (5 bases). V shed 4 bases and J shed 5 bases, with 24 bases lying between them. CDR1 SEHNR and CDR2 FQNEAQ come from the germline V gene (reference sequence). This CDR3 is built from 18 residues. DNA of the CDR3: TGTGCCAGCAGCTCTCTGCCTCTGAGGACAACCACAAACAATGAGCAGTTCTTC. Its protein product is CASSSLPLRTTTNNEQFF.

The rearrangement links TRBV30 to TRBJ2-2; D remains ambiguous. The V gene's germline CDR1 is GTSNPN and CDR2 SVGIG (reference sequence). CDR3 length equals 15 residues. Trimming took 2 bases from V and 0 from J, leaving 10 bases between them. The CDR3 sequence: CAWSKTAANTGELFF. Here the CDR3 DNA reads TGTGCCTGGAGTAAAACAGCAGCGAACACCGGGGAGCTGTTTTTT.

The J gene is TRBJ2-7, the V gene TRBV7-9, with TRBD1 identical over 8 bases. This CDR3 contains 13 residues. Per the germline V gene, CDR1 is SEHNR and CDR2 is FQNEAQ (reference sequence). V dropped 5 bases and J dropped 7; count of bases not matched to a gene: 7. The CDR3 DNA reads TGTGCCAGCAGCCCGGACAGGGCCAAAGAGCAGTACGTC. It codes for CASSPDRAKEQYV.

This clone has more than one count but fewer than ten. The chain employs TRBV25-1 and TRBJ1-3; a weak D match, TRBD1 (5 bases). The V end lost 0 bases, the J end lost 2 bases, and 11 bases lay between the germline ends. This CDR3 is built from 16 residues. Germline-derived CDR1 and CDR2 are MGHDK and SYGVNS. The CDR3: CASSEYRGGTGNTIYF. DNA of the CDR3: TGTGCCAGCAGTGAATATCGTGGGGGAACTGGAAACACCATATATTTT.

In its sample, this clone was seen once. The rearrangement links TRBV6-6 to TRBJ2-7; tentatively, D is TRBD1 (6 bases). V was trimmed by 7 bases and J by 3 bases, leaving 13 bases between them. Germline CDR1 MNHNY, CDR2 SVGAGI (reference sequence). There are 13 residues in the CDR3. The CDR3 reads CASTGDTHYEQYF. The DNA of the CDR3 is TGTGCCAGCACCGGGGACACACACTACGAGCAGTACTTC.

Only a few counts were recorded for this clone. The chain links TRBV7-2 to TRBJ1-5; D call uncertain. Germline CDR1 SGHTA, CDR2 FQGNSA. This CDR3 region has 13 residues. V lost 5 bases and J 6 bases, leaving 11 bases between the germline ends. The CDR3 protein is CASSPLPPQPQHF. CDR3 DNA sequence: TGTGCCAGCAGCCCTCTTCCGCCTCAGCCCCAGCATTTT.

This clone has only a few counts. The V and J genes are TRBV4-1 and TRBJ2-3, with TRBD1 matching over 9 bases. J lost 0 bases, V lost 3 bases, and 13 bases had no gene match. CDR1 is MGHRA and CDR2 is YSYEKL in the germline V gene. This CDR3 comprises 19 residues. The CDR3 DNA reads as TGCGCCAGCAGCCACCAAAGTCCCGGGACAGGGCCGAGCACAGATACGCAGTATTTT. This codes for CASSHQSPGTGPSTDTQYF.

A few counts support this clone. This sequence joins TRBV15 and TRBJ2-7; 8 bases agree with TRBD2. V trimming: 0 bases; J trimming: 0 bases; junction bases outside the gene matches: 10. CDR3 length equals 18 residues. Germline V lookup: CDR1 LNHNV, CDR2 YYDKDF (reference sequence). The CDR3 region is CATSRESPSLAGSYEQYF. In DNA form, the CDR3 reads TGTGCCACCAGCAGAGAATCTCCCTCCCTAGCGGGCTCCTACGAGCAGTACTTC.

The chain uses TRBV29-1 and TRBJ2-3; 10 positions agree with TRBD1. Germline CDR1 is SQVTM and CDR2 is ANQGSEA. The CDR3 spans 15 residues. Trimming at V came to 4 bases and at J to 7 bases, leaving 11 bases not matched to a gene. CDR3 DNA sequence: TGCAGCGTTGTGGGGGACAGGGGCGCGGATTATACGCAGTATTTT. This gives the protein CSVVGDRGADYTQYF.

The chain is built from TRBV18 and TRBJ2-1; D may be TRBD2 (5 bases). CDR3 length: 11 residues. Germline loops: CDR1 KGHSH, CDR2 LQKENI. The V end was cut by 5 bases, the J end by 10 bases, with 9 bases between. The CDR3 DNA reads TGTGCCAGCTCATACCGCGGGGAGCAGTTCTTC. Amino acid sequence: CASSYRGEQFF. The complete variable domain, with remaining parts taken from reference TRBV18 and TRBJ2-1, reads NAGVMQNPRHLVRRRGQEARLRCSPMKGHSHVYWYRQLPEEGLKFMVYLQKENIIDESGMPKERFSAEFPKEGPSILRIQQVVRGDSAAYFCASSYRGEQFFGPGTRLTVL.

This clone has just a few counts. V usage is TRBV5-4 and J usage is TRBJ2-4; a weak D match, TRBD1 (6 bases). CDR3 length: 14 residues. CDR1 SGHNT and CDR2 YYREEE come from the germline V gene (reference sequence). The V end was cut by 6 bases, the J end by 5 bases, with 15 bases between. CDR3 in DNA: TGTGCCAGCAACCAAGCCGGACAGCAAAACATTCAGTACTTC. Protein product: CASNQAGQQNIQYF.

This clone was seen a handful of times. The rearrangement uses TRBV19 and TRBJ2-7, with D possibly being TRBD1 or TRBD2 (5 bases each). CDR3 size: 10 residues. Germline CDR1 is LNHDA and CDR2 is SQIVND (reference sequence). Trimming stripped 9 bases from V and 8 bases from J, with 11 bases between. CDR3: CARGTEKQYV. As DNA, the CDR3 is TGTGCCAGGGGGACGGAGAAGCAGTACGTC.

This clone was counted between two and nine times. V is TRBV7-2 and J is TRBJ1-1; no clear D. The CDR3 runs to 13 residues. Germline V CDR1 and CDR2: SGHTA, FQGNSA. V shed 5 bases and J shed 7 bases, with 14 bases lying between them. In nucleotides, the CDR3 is TGTGCCAGCAGCCCGCACAAGAGCTATGAAGCTTTCTTT. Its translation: CASSPHKSYEAFF.

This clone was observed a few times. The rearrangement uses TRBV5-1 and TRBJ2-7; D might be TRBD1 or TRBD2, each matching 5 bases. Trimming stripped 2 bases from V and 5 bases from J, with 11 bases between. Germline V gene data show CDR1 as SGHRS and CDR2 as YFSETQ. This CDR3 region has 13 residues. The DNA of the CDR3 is TGCGCCAGCAGCTTCAGGGTCGGGGACGAGCAGTACGTC. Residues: CASSFRVGDEQYV.

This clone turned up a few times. CDR3 sequence: CASRDPQETQYF. The CDR3 nucleotides are TGTGCCAGCAGAGACCCTCAAGAGACCCAGTACTTC. The genes are TRBV7-2 and TRBJ2-5; the D is unclear. CDR3 length: 12 residues. Germline V gene data show CDR1 as SGHTA and CDR2 as FQGNSA. With 6 bases removed from V and 2 bases from J, the gap between germline ends came to 7 bases.

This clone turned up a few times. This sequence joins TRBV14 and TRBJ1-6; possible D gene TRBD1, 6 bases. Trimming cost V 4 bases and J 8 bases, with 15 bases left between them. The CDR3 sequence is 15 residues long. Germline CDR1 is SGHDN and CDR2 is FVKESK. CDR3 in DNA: TGTGCCAGCAGCCCCCTTACAGGGAAGGATTCACCCCTCCACTTT. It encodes CASSPLTGKDSPLHF.

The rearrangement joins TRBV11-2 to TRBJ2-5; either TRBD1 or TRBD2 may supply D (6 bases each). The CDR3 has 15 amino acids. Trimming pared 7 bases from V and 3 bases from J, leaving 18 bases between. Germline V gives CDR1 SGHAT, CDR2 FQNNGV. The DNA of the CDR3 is TGTGCCAGCACCTCTAGGGGGGACGCCGAAGAGACCCAGTACTTC. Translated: CASTSRGDAEETQYF. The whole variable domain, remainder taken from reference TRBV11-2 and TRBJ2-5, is EAGVAQSPRYKIIEKRQSVAFWCNPISGHATLYWYQQILGQGPKLLIQFQNNGVVDDSQLPKDRFSAERLKGVDSTLKIQPAKLEDSAVYLCASTSRGDAEETQYFGPGTRLLVL.

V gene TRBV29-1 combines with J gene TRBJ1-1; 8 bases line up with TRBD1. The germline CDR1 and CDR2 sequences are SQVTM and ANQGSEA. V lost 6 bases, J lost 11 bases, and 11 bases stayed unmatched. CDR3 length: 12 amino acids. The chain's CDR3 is CSVSLDRGYAFF. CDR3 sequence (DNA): TGCAGCGTCAGTCTCGACAGGGGTTACGCTTTCTTT.

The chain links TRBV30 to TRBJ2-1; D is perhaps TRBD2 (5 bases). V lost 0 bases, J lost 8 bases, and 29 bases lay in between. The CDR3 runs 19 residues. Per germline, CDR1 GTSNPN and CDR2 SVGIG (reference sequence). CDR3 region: CAWSVLIYEGPRFVDEQFF. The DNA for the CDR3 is TGTGCCTGGAGTGTACTAATTTACGAGGGCCCCAGGTTCGTCGATGAGCAGTTCTTC.

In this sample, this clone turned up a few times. CDR3 nucleotide sequence: TGTGCCAGCAGCGAATCGACAGGGCCCTACGAGCAGTACTTC. Translation gives CASSESTGPYEQYF. The chain uses TRBV9 and TRBJ2-7, with 7 bases fitting TRBD1. Looked up from germline, CDR1 is SGDLS and CDR2 is YYNGEE. V shed 3 bases and J 2 bases; nucleotides not matched to a gene: 5. The CDR3 runs to 14 residues. The whole variable domain, remainder taken from reference TRBV9 and TRBJ2-7, is DSGVTQTPKHLITATGQRVTLRCSPRSGDLSVYWYQQSLDQGLQFLIQYYNGEERAKGNILERFSAQQFPDLHSELNLSSLELGDSALYFCASSESTGPYEQYFGPGTRLTVT.

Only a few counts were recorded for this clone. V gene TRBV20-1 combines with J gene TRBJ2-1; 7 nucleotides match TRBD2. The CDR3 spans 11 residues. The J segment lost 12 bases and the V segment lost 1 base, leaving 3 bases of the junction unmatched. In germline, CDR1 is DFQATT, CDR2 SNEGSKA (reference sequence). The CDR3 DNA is TGCAGTGCTAGAGGCGGGAGTGCGCAGTTCTTC. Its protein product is CSARGGSAQFF.

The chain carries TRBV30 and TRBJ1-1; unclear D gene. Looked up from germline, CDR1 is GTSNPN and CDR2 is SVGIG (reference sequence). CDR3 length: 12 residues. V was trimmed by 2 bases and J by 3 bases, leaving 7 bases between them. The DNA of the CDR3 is TGTGCCTGGAGTCGAGCGTACACTGAAGCTTTCTTT. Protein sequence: CAWSRAYTEAFF. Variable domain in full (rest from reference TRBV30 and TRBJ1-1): SQTIHQWPATLVQPVGSPLSLECTVEGTSNPNLYWYRQAAGRGLQLLFYSVGIGQISSEVPQNLSASRPQDRQFILSSKKLLLSDSGFYLCAWSRAYTEAFFGQGTRLTVV.

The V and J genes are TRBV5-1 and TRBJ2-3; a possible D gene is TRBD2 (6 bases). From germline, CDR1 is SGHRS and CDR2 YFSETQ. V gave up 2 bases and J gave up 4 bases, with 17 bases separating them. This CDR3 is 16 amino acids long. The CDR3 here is CASSLGGGAVPDTQYF. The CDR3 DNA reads TGCGCCAGCAGCTTAGGAGGAGGGGCAGTGCCAGATACGCAGTATTTT.

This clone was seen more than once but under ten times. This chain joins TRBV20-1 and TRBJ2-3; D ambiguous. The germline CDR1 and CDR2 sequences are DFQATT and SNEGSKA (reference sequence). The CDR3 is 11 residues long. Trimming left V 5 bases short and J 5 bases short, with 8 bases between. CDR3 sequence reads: CSARRQDTQYF. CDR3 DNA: TGCAGTGCTCGAAGACAAGATACGCAGTATTTT.

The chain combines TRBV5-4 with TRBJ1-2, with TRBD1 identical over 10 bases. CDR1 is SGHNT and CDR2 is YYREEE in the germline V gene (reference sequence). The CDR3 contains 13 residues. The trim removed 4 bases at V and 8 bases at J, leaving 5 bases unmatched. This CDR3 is CASSVDRGYGYTF. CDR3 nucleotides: TGTGCCAGCAGCGTGGACAGGGGGTACGGCTACACCTTC.

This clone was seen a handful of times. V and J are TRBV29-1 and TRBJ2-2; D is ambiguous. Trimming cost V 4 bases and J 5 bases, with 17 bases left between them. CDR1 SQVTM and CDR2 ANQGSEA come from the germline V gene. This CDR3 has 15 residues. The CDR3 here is CSVGASGSLTGELFF. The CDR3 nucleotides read TGCAGCGTTGGGGCTTCGGGCAGCCTGACCGGGGAGCTGTTTTTT.

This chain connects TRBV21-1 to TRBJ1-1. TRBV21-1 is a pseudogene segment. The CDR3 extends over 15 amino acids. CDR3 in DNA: TGTGCCAGCAGCAAAGCGCGCGGGGTGAACACTGAAGCTTTCTTT. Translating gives CASSKARGVNTEAFF.

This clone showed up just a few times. The CDR3 region is CATSGSSEKQFF. CDR3 coding DNA: TGTGCCACCAGCGGTTCTAGCGAGAAGCAGTTCTTC. This chain uses TRBV15 with TRBJ2-1; possible D gene TRBD2, 6 bases. Trimming shortened V by 5 bases and J by 11 bases, and 13 bases separated the two germline ends. The CDR3 loop spans 12 amino acids. Germline values: CDR1 LNHNV, CDR2 YYDKDF (reference sequence).